This TCR beta chain is drawn from a study of blood T cell repertoires in COVID-19. CDR3 size: 15 residues. V was cut by 5 bases and J by 8 bases, with 19 bases left in between. CDR1 is SEHNR and CDR2 is FQNEAQ in the germline V gene (reference sequence). The table came from immunoSEQ multiplex PCR; TCRdb's copy has only in-frame clones and leaves some out. The table has around 180,000 clones, roughly 88% seen once; the top ten hold 3% to 4%. The sequenced sample was peripheral blood. The rearrangement links TRBV7-9 to TRBJ2-1; D perhaps matches TRBD1 (6 bases). This TCR came from a man in his fifties or sixties with acute or convalescent COVID-19. CDR3 residues: CASSLLTGFSDEQFF. CDR3 coding DNA: TGTGCCAGCAGCCTACTTACAGGGTTTTCGGATGAGCAGTTCTTC.